The T cell receptor (beta chain) described here comes from a study of post-analysis software for immune sequencing data (dated by TCRdb to about 2015). Turning to the overall study: Disease courses on record covered relapsing-remitting, secondary progressive and progressive-relapsing multiple sclerosis, though some patients had no subtype annotation. The patient repertoires were compared against some twelve previously published healthy control repertoires obtained from donors aged about 6 to 25 years. A subset of samples was prepared in parallel using single-end sample barcoding, then pooled and co-amplified after Illumina adapter ligation.

Library method: PCR. Instrument on record: Illumina HiSeq 2500. To reduce PCR and sequencing biases, unique molecular identifiers were built into the TCR beta cDNA libraries. Per 1 to 10 million input T cells, some 500,000 cDNA molecules were obtained, such that each molecule approximated one T cell. The patient libraries were prepared and sequenced using the same protocol as the earlier healthy control dataset. Samples belonging to the same batch were prepared together, multiplexed and sequenced on a shared HiSeq lane. The source study handled its data this way. Raw barcoded reads were processed with MIGEC, discarding single-read molecular identifier groups before consensus assembly and CDR3 extraction. VDJtools was used for post-analysis of the clonotype tables, with diversity normalized by down-sampling every dataset to the smallest sample size. To correct batch-related cross-sample contamination, repertoire overlap clustering matched CDR3 amino acid sequences but not nucleotide sequences. TCRdb's own reprocessing of the public reads used fastp at Q25 and MiXCR and kept productive beta chains. Rows are combined by CDR3 protein, so each entry shows the most common genes and DNA. TCRdb, not the original authors, processed these V and J calls. The sample table holds about 170,000 distinct CDR3 sequences, of which 30% were seen once. Of the sample, around 1.5% falls within the top ten clones.

The V end gives up 1 base and the J end 8 bases, leaving 11 bases in the junction not matched to a gene. Per the germline V gene, LGHNA is the CDR1 and YNFKEQ is the CDR2. From the cysteine up to the phenylalanine, the CDR3 has a length of 17 residues. The read is trimmed to its CDR3 DNA, 51 bases read in frame from base 1. The sample holds a few counts of this clonotype. What antigen it recognizes has not been identified. The input lacks base qualities; no much larger clone sits a single base away. Here is what the overall study found, with its caveats: The control group was slightly older than the multiple sclerosis patient group. Roughly 5 TRBV segments, including TRBV5-6, TRBV5-1 and TRBV20-1, were significantly more frequent in patients than controls. Normalized Chao1 diversity was significantly lower in multiple sclerosis patients than controls, suggesting substantial peripheral T-cell clonal expansion. When samples were clustered directly using the F measure, samples prepared in the same batch co-clustered strongly, which prompted a batch-effect correction.

To demonstrate the VDJtools post-analysis software, TCR beta repertoires were profiled from the peripheral blood of about 13 young patients with multiple sclerosis. The multiple sclerosis patients were children and adolescents between roughly 6 and 16 years of age. The chain is encoded by TRBV4-2 joined to TRBJ1-6; a stretch of 7 junction bases matches TRBD1. Sequencing was carried out using blood. The receptor was isolated from a girl between 10 and 17 years old with multiple sclerosis. This receptor carries the CDR3 CASSQGPRGGSDSPLHF. The DNA reads as follows: TGTGCCAGCAGCCAAGGACCCAGGGGGGGCTCGGATTCACCCCTCCACTTT.